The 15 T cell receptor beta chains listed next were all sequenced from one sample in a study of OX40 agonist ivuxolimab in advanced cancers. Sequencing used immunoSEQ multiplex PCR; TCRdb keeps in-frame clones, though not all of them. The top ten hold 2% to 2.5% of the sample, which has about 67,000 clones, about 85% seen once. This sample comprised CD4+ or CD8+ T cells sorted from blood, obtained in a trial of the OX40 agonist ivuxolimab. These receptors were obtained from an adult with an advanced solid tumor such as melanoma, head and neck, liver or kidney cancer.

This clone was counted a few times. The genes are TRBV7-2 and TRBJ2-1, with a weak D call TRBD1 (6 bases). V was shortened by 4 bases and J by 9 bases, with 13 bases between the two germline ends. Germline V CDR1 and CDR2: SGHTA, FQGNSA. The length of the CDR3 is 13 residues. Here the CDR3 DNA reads TGTGCCAGCAGCTCTCGACAGGACGGTGAGCAGTTCTTC. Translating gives CASSSRQDGEQFF. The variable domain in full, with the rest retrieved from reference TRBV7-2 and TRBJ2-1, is GAGVSQSPSNKVTEKGKDVELRCDPISGHTALYWYRQSLGQGLEFLIYFQGNSAPDKSGLPSDRFSAERTGGSVSTLTIQRTQQEDSAVYLCASSSRQDGEQFFGPGTRLTVL.

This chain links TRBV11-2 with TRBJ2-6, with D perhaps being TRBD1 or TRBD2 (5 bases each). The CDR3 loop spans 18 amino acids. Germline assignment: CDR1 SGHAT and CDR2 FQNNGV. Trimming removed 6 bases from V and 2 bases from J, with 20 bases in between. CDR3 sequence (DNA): TGTGCCAGCAGGTCGTTTGGGACGCAGAAACCTGGGGCCAACGTCCTGACTTTC. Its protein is CASRSFGTQKPGANVLTF. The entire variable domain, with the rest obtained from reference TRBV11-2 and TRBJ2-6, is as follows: EAGVAQSPRYKIIEKRQSVAFWCNPISGHATLYWYQQILGQGPKLLIQFQNNGVVDDSQLPKDRFSAERLKGVDSTLKIQPAKLEDSAVYLCASRSFGTQKPGANVLTFGAGSRLTVL.

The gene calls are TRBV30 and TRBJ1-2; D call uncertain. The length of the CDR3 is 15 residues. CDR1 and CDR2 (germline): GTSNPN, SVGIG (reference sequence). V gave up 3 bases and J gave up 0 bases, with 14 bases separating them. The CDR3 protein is CAWRGGTAANYGYTF. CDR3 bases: TGTGCCTGGAGAGGAGGTACGGCAGCTAACTATGGCTACACCTTC.

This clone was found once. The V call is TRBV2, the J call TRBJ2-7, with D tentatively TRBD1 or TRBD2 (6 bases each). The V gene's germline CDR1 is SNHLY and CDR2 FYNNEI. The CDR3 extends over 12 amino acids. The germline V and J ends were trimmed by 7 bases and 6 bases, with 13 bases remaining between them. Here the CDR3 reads CASKAEGVEQYF. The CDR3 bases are TGTGCCAGCAAAGCGGAGGGGGTCGAGCAGTACTTC.

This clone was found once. This CDR3 is CASIPWAANTGELFF. The CDR3 DNA reads as TGTGCCAGCATTCCCTGGGCAGCGAACACCGGGGAGCTGTTTTTT. The chain couples TRBV28 to TRBJ2-2, with D uncertain. The CDR3 contains 15 residues. The germline V gene encodes CDR1 MDHEN and CDR2 SYDVKM. Trimming stripped 7 bases from V and 0 bases from J, with 12 bases between.

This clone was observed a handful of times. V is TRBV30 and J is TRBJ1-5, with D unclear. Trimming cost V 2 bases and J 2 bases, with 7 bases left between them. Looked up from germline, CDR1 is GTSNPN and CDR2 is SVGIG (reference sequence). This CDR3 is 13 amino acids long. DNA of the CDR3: TGTGCCTGGAGTATTACAGGCAATCAGCCCCAGCATTTT. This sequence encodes CAWSITGNQPQHF.

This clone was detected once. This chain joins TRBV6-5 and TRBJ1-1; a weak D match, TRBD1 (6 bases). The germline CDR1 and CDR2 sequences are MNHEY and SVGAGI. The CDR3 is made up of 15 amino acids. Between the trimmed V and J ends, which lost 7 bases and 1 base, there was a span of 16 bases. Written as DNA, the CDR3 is TGTGCCAGCACCCCCTTCGGGACACCGAACACTGAAGCTTTCTTT. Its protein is CASTPFGTPNTEAFF.

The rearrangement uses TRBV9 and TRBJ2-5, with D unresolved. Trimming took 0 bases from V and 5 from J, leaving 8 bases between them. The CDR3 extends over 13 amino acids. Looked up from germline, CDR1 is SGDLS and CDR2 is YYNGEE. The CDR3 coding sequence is TGTGCCAGCAGCGTAGCCCCGACGGAGACCCAGTACTTC. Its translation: CASSVAPTETQYF.

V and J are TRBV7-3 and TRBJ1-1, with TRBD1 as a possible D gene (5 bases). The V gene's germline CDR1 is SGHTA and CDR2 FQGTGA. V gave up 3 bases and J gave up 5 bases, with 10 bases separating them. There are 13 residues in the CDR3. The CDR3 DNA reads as TGTGCCAGCAGCTTCCGGAAGGGGACTGAAGCTTTCTTT. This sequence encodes CASSFRKGTEAFF.

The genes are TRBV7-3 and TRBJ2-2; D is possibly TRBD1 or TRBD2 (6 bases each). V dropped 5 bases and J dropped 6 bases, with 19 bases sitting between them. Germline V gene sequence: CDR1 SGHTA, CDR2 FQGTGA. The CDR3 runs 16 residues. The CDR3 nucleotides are TGTGCCAGCAGCCCTCACAGGGAGGTACCCTCCGGGGAGCTGTTTTTT. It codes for CASSPHREVPSGELFF.

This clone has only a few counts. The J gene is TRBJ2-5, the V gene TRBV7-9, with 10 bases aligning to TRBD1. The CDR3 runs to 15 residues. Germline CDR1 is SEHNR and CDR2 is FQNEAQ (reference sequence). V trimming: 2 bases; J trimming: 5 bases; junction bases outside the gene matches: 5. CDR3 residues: CASSLTGTGDETQYF. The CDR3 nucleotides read TGTGCCAGCAGCTTAACCGGGACAGGGGACGAGACCCAGTACTTC.

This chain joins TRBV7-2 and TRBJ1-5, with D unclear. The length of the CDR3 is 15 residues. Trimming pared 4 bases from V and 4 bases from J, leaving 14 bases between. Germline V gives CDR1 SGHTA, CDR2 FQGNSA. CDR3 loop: CASSSGPIKNQPQHF. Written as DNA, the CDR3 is TGTGCCAGCAGCTCCGGGCCAATAAAAAATCAGCCCCAGCATTTT.

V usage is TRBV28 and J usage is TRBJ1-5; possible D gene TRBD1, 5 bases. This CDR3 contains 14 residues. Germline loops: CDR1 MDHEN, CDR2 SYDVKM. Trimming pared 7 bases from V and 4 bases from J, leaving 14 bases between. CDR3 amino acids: CASKRRAGNQPQHF. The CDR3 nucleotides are TGTGCCAGCAAGAGGAGGGCAGGGAATCAGCCCCAGCATTTT.

This CDR3 reads CASSPFLRVPGELFF. The CDR3 nucleotides are TGTGCCAGCAGCCCCTTTTTAAGGGTACCCGGGGAGCTGTTTTTT. The chain recombines TRBV7-3 with TRBJ2-2, with D uncertain. This CDR3 comprises 15 residues. V lost 5 bases, J lost 6 bases, and 16 bases lay in between. Germline values: CDR1 SGHTA, CDR2 FQGTGA.

CDR3 sequence: CASSPRKGSTEAFF. DNA of the CDR3: TGTGCCAGCTCACCTCGCAAAGGCTCGACTGAAGCTTTCTTT. The V and J genes are TRBV18 and TRBJ1-1, with D uncertain. The germline V gene has CDR1 KGHSH and CDR2 LQKENI. This CDR3 contains 14 residues. V lost 3 bases, J lost 5 bases, and 13 bases lay in between.